This TCR beta chain was obtained from a study of cytomegalovirus exposure and HLA in healthy donors. In the study overall: Per a later analysis, the approximately 690 first-cohort and more than 100 validation repertoires shared one platform. Study outcomes and limitations: The study flagged around 160 TCR beta chains as cytomegalovirus-associated. Most sequenced TCRs were rare (though some public TCRs occurred in many donors). A subsequent analysis found that TCR clusters from the first cohort also tended to co-occur in the 120 or so validation repertoires, with 90% to 95% of cluster scores above 0.

Measured with immunoSEQ multiplex PCR; TCRdb has only the in-frame clones, and not every one. The sample lists some 240,000 clones; around 86% were seen once. The CDR3 loop spans 13 amino acids. V gave up 0 bases and J gave up 5 bases, with 7 bases separating them. The V gene's germline CDR1 is MGHDK and CDR2 SYGVNS. As for this clone: The antigen is unknown.

Sequenced input: PBMCs. This TCR was sampled from a woman aged 18-30 years in good health and CMV-seropositive. V and J are TRBV25-1 and TRBJ2-5; D is perhaps TRBD2 (6 bases). The CDR3 spells CASSEYRGETQYF. CDR3 DNA sequence: TGTGCCAGCAGTGAATATCGGGGGGAGACCCAGTACTTC.